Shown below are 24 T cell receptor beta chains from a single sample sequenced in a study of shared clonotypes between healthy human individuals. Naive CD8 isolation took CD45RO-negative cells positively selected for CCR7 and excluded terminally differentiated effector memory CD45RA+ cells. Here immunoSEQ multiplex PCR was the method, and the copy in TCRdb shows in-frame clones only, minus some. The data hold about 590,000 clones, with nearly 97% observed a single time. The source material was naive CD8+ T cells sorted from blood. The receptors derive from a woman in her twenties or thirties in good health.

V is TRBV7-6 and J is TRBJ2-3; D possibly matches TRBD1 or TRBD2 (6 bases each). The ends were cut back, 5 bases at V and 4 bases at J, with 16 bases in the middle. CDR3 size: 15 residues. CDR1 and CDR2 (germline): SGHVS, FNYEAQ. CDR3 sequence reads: CASSDRWGAADTQYF. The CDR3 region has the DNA TGTGCCAGCAGCGACCGATGGGGGGCCGCAGATACGCAGTATTTT. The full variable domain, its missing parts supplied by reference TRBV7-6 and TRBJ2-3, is GAGVSQSPRYKVTKRGQDVALRCDPISGHVSLYWYRQALGQGPEFLTYFNYEAQQDKSGLPNDRFSAERPEGSISTLTIQRTEQRDSAMYRCASSDRWGAADTQYFGPGTRLTVL.

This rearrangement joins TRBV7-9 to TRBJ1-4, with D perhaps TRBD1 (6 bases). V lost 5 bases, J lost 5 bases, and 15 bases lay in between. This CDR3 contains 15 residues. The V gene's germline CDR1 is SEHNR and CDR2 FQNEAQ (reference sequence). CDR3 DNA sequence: TGTGCCAGCAGCGGGACAATAGAGTGGAATGAAAAACTGTTTTTT. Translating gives CASSGTIEWNEKLFF.

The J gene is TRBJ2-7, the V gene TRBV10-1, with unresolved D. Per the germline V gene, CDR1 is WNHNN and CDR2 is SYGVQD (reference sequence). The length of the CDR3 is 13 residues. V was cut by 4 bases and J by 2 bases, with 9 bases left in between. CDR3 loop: CASSGHSTYEQYF. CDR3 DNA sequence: TGCGCCAGCAGTGGGCACAGTACCTACGAGCAGTACTTC.

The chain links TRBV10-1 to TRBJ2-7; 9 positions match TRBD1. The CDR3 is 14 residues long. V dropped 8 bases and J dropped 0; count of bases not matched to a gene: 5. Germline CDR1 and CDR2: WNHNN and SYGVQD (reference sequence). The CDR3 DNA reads TGCGCCAGCCCCCCGGGACAGGGCTCCTACGAGCAGTACTTC. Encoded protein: CASPPGQGSYEQYF.

The CDR3 protein is CASSEATEQFF. As DNA, the CDR3 is TGCGCCAGCAGTGAGGCCACTGAGCAGTTCTTC. V and J are TRBV10-2 and TRBJ2-1, with D uncertain. There are 11 residues in the CDR3. Per germline, CDR1 WSHSY and CDR2 SAAADI. V lost 2 bases and J 9 bases, leaving 5 bases between the germline ends.

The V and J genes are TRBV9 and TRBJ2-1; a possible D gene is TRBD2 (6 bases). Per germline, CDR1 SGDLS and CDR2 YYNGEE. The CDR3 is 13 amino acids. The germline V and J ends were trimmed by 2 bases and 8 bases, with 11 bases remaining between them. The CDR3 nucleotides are TGTGCCAGCAGCGTCGGGACTTCAGATGAGCAGTTCTTC. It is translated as CASSVGTSDEQFF. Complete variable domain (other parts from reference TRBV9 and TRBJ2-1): DSGVTQTPKHLITATGQRVTLRCSPRSGDLSVYWYQQSLDQGLQFLIQYYNGEERAKGNILERFSAQQFPDLHSELNLSSLELGDSALYFCASSVGTSDEQFFGPGTRLTVL.

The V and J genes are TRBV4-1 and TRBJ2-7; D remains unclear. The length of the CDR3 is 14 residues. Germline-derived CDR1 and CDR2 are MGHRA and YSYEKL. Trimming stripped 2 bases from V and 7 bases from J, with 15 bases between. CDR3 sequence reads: CASSQSTLVVEQYF. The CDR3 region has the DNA TGCGCCAGCAGCCAATCGACCCTAGTTGTAGAGCAGTACTTC.

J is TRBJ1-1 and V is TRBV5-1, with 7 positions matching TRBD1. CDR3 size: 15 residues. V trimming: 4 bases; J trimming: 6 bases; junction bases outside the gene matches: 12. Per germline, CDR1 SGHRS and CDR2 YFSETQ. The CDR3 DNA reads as TGCGCCAGCAGCGCTACAGGGGATGATTCTCCTGAAGCTTTCTTT. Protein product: CASSATGDDSPEAFF. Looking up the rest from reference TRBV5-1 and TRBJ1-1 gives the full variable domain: KAGVTQTPRYLIKTRGQQVTLSCSPISGHRSVSWYQQTPGQGLQFLFEYFSETQRNKGNFPGRFSGRQFSNSRSEMNVSTLELGDSALYLCASSATGDDSPEAFFGQGTRLTVV.

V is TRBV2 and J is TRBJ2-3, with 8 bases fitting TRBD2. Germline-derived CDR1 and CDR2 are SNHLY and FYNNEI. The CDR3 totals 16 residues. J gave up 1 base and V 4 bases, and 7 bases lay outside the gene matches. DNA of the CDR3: TGTGCCAGCAGTGCCCGACGGGAGGGTGGCACAGATACGCAGTATTTT. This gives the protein CASSARREGGTDTQYF.

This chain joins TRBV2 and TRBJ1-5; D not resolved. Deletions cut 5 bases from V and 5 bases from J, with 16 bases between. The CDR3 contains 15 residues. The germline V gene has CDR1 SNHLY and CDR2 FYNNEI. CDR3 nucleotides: TGTGCCAGCAGTCTTCGAAGGGTCCCCGATCAGCCCCAGCATTTT. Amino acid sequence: CASSLRRVPDQPQHF.

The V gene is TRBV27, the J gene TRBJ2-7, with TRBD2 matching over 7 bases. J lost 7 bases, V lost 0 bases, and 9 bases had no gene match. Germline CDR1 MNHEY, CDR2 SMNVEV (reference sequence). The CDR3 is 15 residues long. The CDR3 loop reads CASSLSGEGTMEQYF. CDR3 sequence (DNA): TGTGCCAGCAGTTTATCGGGGGAGGGGACCATGGAGCAGTACTTC.

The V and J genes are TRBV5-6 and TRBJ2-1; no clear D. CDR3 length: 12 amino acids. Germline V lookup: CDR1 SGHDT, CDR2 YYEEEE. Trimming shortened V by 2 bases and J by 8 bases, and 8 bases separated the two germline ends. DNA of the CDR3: TGTGCCAGCAGCTTCGAGCCCCATGAGCAGTTCTTC. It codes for CASSFEPHEQFF.

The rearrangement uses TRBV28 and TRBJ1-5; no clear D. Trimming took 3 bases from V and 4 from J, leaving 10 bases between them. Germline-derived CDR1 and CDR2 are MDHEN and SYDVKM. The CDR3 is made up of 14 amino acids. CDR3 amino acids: CASSLKGLNQPQHF. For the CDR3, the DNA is TGTGCCAGCAGTTTGAAAGGTTTGAATCAGCCCCAGCATTTT.

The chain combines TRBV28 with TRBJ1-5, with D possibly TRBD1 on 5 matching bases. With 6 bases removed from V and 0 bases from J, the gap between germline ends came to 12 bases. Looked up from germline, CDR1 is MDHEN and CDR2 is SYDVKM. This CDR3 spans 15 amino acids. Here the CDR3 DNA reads TGTGCCAGCAGAGAGGACACTGGTAGCAATCAGCCCCAGCATTTT. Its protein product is CASREDTGSNQPQHF. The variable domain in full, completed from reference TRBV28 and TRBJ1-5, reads DVKVTQSSRYLVKRTGEKVFLECVQDMDHENMFWYRQDPGLGLRLIYFSYDVKMKEKGDIPEGYSVSREKKERFSLILESASTNQTSMYLCASREDTGSNQPQHFGDGTRLSIL.

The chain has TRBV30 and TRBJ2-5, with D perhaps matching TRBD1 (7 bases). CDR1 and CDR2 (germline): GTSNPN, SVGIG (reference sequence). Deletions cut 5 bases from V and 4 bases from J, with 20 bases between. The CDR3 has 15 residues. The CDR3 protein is CAWAGQLVLPETQYF. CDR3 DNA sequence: TGTGCCTGGGCGGGACAGCTTGTATTGCCAGAGACCCAGTACTTC.

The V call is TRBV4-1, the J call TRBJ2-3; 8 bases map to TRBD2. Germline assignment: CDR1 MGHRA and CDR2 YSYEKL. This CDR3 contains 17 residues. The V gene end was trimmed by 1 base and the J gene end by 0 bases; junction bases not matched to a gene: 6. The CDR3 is CASSQGRLAGSTDTQYF. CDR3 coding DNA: TGCGCCAGCAGCCAAGGGAGGCTAGCGGGCAGCACAGATACGCAGTATTTT.

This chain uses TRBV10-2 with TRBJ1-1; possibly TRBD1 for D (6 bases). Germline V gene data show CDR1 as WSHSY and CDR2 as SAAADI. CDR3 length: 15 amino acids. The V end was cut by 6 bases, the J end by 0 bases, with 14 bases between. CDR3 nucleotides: TGCGCCAGCAGCTTGGACAGTTACATGAACACTGAAGCTTTCTTT. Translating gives CASSLDSYMNTEAFF.

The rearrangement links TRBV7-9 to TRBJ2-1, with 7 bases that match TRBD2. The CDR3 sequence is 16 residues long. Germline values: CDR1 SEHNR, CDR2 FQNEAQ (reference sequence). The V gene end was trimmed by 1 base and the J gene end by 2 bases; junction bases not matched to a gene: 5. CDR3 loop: CASSLGRENPYNEQFF. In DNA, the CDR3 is TGTGCCAGCAGCTTAGGGCGGGAGAACCCCTACAATGAGCAGTTCTTC.

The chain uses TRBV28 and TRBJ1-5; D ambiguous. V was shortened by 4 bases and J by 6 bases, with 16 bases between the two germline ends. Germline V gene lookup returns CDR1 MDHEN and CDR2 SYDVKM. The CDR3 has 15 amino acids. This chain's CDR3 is CASSSPGLGFQPQHF. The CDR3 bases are TGTGCCAGCAGTTCCCCCGGGTTGGGGTTTCAGCCCCAGCATTTT.

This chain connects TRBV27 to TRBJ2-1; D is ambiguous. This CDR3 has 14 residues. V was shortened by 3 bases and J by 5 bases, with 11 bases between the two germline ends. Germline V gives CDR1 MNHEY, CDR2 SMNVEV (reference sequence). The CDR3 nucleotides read TGTGCCAGCAGTTTGGCGAGAGAGAACAATGAGCAGTTCTTC. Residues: CASSLARENNEQFF.

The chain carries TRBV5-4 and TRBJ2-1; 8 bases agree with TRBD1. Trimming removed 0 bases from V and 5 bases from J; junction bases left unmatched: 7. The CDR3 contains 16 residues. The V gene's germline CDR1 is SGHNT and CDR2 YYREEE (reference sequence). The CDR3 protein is CASSLGVGQANNEQFF. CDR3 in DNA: TGTGCCAGCAGCTTGGGTGTGGGACAGGCGAACAATGAGCAGTTCTTC.

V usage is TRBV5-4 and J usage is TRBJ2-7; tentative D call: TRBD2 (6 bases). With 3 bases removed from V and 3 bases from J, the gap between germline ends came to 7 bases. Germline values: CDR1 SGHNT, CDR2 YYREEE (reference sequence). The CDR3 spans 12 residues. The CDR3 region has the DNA TGTGCCAGCAGCTACGGGGGCTACGAGCAGTACTTC. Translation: CASSYGGYEQYF.

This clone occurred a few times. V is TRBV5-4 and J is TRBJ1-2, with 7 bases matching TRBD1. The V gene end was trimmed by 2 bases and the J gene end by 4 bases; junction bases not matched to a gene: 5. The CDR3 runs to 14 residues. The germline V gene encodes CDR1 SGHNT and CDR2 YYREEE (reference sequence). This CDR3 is CASSFGDRPYGYTF. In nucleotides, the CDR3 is TGTGCCAGCAGCTTCGGGGACAGACCCTATGGCTACACCTTC.

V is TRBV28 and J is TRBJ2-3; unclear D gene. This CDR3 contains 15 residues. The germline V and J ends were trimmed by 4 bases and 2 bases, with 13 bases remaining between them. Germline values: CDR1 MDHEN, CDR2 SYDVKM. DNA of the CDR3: TGTGCCAGCAGTTACCCCGGGCTAGACACAGATACGCAGTATTTT. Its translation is CASSYPGLDTDTQYF.